This paragraph covers one T cell receptor (beta chain) sequence. This entry belongs to a study of CD8 T cells in ankylosing spondylitis. One entry per CDR3 protein, called by TCRdb with MiXCR from the 5' RACE reads. The repertoire consists of some 300,000 distinct CDR3 sequences, with under 25% occurring once and the leading ten covering about 4%. Germline loops: CDR1 DFQATT, CDR2 SNEGSKA (reference sequence). The CDR3 extends over 16 amino acids. The V end lost 0 bases, the J end lost 5 bases, and 18 bases lay between the germline ends. The receptor was derived from a female donor with ankylosing spondylitis or in good health (not recorded which). The chain recombines TRBV20-1 with TRBJ2-3; D unresolved. Sequencing was performed on blood, either unsorted or a sorted T cell fraction (not recorded which). CDR3 residues: CSARERFEFKGDTQYF. The CDR3 nucleotides are TGCAGTGCTAGAGAGCGCTTCGAGTTTAAGGGAGATACGCAGTATTTT.